This TCR beta chain was identified in a study of OX40 agonist ivuxolimab in advanced cancers. Study summary: Previous treatment with anti-PD-1, anti-PD-L1 or anti-CTLA-4 therapy was allowed; 35% to 50% had received some. Three patients responded partially, comprising one with hepatocellular carcinoma and two with cutaneous melanoma. Study findings and constraints: More expanded clones were seen, on average, in CD8+ T cells than in CD4+.

Germline V gives CDR1 MGHRA, CDR2 YSYEKL. This CDR3 contains 14 residues. After removal of 2 bases from V and 3 bases from J, the junction contained 1 base not matched to a gene. Repertoires were generated with immunoSEQ multiplex PCR, while TCRdb's copy carries only in-frame clones and drops some. Among about 27,000 clones listed, 82% were seen once. For this clone: No antigen is known for it.

On cycle 4 day 1 and cycle 7 day 1, as well as at baseline, blood was sampled. The specimen was CD4+ or CD8+ T cells sorted from blood, collected in a trial of the OX40 agonist ivuxolimab. The rearrangement links TRBV4-1 to TRBJ2-7, with 10 bases fitting TRBD1. The clonotype comes from an adult with an advanced solid tumor such as melanoma, head and neck, liver or kidney cancer. The CDR3 sequence is CASSQRDRGYEQYF. CDR3 DNA sequence: TGCGCCAGCAGCCAACGGGACAGGGGCTACGAGCAGTACTTC.